Listed here are 17 T cell receptor beta chains from one sample, sequenced in a study of T cell responses to AZD1222 COVID-19 vaccine. Using immunoSEQ multiplex PCR, the repertoire was profiled, and TCRdb retains in-frame clones only, with some absent. The sample consists of around 80,000 clones, under 90% of them appearing once. The material sequenced was peripheral blood, taken 28 days after the second AZD1222 dose. The receptor set was obtained from an adult who received the AZD1222 COVID-19 vaccine.

V gene TRBV28 combines with J gene TRBJ1-6; 10 bases align to TRBD1. The germline CDR1 and CDR2 sequences are MDHEN and SYDVKM. J gave up 6 bases and V 3 bases, and 2 bases lay outside the gene matches. This CDR3 has 15 amino acids. The CDR3 protein is CASSLGDRGNSPLHF. Written as DNA, the CDR3 is TGTGCCAGCAGTTTGGGGGACAGGGGTAATTCACCCCTCCACTTT.

The chain employs TRBV5-4 and TRBJ2-1, with TRBD2 matching 11 bases. The CDR3 is made up of 14 amino acids. Germline V CDR1 and CDR2: SGHNT, YYREEE (reference sequence). V was pared by 3 bases and J by 8 bases, with 4 bases of the junction left unmatched. Written as DNA, the CDR3 is TGTGCCAGCAGCTCGGGACTAGCGGCCCATGAGCAGTTCTTC. It is translated as CASSSGLAAHEQFF.

This clone was observed once. The chain couples TRBV30 to TRBJ1-5, with D possibly matching TRBD1 (5 bases). The germline CDR1 and CDR2 sequences are GTSNPN and SVGIG (reference sequence). The CDR3 has 14 amino acids. Trimming left V 1 base short and J 7 bases short, with 14 bases between. The CDR3 sequence is CAWSGTARGQPQHF. In nucleotides, the CDR3 is TGTGCCTGGAGTGGCACTGCGAGGGGCCAGCCCCAGCATTTT.

The chain links TRBV14 to TRBJ2-5; 8 nucleotides match TRBD1. The CDR3 has 13 amino acids. Germline CDR1 is SGHDN and CDR2 is FVKESK. Unmatched junction bases numbered 3, after V lost 4 bases and J lost 5 bases. DNA of the CDR3: TGTGCCAGCAGCCCCAGGGGGCAGGAGACCCAGTACTTC. Translation gives CASSPRGQETQYF.

This clone has more than one count but fewer than ten. V and J are TRBV7-2 and TRBJ2-5; weak D call: TRBD1 (6 bases). The CDR3 is made up of 14 amino acids. In germline, CDR1 is SGHTA, CDR2 FQGNSA. V lost 4 bases and J lost 0, with 9 bases in between. The CDR3 reads CASSSDRYQETQYF. The CDR3 DNA reads as TGTGCCAGCAGCTCAGACAGGTACCAAGAGACCCAGTACTTC.

This sequence joins TRBV7-8 and TRBJ1-6; 8 bases fit TRBD1. The CDR3 runs 14 residues. Trimming removed 5 bases from V and 7 bases from J; junction bases left unmatched: 4. The germline V gene encodes CDR1 SGHVS and CDR2 FQNEAQ. In DNA form, the CDR3 reads TGTGCCAGCAGCACAGACAGGGGAAATTCACCCCTCCACTTT. Protein sequence: CASSTDRGNSPLHF.

V is TRBV28 and J is TRBJ2-7; D not resolved. The V and J ends lost 3 bases and 3 bases respectively, with 12 bases between them. Germline CDR1 and CDR2: MDHEN and SYDVKM. This CDR3 has 14 amino acids. The CDR3 DNA is TGTGCCAGCAGTTTGTCTGGGCACCTCTACGAGCAGTACTTC. As protein: CASSLSGHLYEQYF.

The genes are TRBV20-1 and TRBJ1-5; D not certain. Looked up from germline, CDR1 is DFQATT and CDR2 is SNEGSKA (reference sequence). Trimming took off 3 bases at V and 3 bases at J, with 6 bases between the two ends. This CDR3 contains 12 residues. The chain's CDR3 is CSASRNNQPQHF. In DNA form, the CDR3 reads TGCAGTGCTAGTAGAAACAATCAGCCCCAGCATTTT.

The chain carries TRBV24-1 and TRBJ2-2, with no clear D. This CDR3 spans 14 amino acids. CDR1 is KGHDR and CDR2 is SFDVKD in the germline V gene. Trimming removed 11 bases from V and 0 bases from J, with 12 bases in between. The CDR3 DNA reads TGTGCCATCACAGCTAACTCGAACACCGGGGAGCTGTTTTTT. Protein product: CAITANSNTGELFF.

Only a few counts were recorded for this clone. For the CDR3, the DNA is TGTGCCAGTAGTCCTAGGGATCAGCCCCAGCATTTT. This codes for CASSPRDQPQHF. This rearrangement joins TRBV19 to TRBJ1-5; D unclear. Trimming cost V 5 bases and J 5 bases, with 7 bases left between them. This CDR3 has 12 residues. Germline CDR1 is LNHDA and CDR2 is SQIVND (reference sequence).

The chain is built from TRBV7-2 and TRBJ1-1; D perhaps matches TRBD1 (5 bases). V was pared by 5 bases and J by 0 bases, with 13 bases between. Germline CDR1 is SGHTA and CDR2 is FQGNSA. The CDR3 has 15 residues. The CDR3 spells CASSPRQGMNTEAFF. CDR3 in DNA: TGTGCCAGCAGCCCCCGCCAGGGCATGAACACTGAAGCTTTCTTT.

The chain has TRBV11-3 and TRBJ2-1, with TRBD2 identical over 7 bases. The V gene's germline CDR1 is SGHNT and CDR2 YENEEA. V was clipped by 4 bases and J by 8 bases; unmatched bases: 11. The CDR3 totals 15 residues. The CDR3 nucleotides read TGTGCCAGCAGCTCCCGCGGGAGATCGGTGGATGAGCAGTTCTTC. It is translated as CASSSRGRSVDEQFF.

The CDR3 reads CASSLIHPDRALEQYF. The CDR3 DNA sequence: TGTGCCAGCAGCTTGATCCACCCGGACAGGGCCCTCGAGCAGTACTTC. The chain employs TRBV5-8 and TRBJ2-7; TRBD1 matches 8 bases. J was trimmed by 6 bases and V by 1 base; bases with no gene match: 12. Germline V CDR1 and CDR2: SGHTS, YDEGEE. The CDR3 has 16 residues.

J is TRBJ1-2 and V is TRBV28; D call uncertain. The CDR3 is 12 amino acids. V gave up 6 bases and J gave up 4 bases, with 9 bases separating them. Germline V lookup: CDR1 MDHEN, CDR2 SYDVKM. DNA of the CDR3: TGTGCCAGCAGGTTCCTCGGCTATGGCTACACCTTC. Amino acids: CASRFLGYGYTF.

The chain combines TRBV5-1 with TRBJ1-5; no reliable D call. The CDR3 totals 17 residues. V lost 0 bases to trimming and J lost 7 bases, with 20 bases between them. The germline V gene has CDR1 SGHRS and CDR2 YFSETQ. In DNA, the CDR3 is TGCGCCAGCAGCTTGGCCTCGGGCAACCTTGGAGGGCAGCCCCAGCATTTT. Translating it yields CASSLASGNLGGQPQHF.

This clone has just one count. This chain connects TRBV15 to TRBJ2-1; a possible D gene is TRBD2 (5 bases). This CDR3 spans 13 amino acids. Trimming removed 0 bases from V and 7 bases from J, with 7 bases in between. Germline V gene data show CDR1 as LNHNV and CDR2 as YYDKDF (reference sequence). CDR3 in DNA: TGTGCCACCAGCAGAGATCCGGGGAATGAGCAGTTCTTC. This gives the protein CATSRDPGNEQFF.

The CDR3 DNA reads TGTGCCAGCAGCGTAGGCGGGAGGACCCACAATGAGCAGTTCTTC. This translates into CASSVGGRTHNEQFF. The V gene is TRBV9, the J gene TRBJ2-1; 8 bases align to TRBD2. V was pared by 0 bases and J by 5 bases, with 4 bases of the junction left unmatched. Germline V lookup: CDR1 SGDLS, CDR2 YYNGEE. The CDR3 runs 15 residues. The full variable domain, with the rest looked up from reference TRBV9 and TRBJ2-1, is DSGVTQTPKHLITATGQRVTLRCSPRSGDLSVYWYQQSLDQGLQFLIQYYNGEERAKGNILERFSAQQFPDLHSELNLSSLELGDSALYFCASSVGGRTHNEQFFGPGTRLTVL.